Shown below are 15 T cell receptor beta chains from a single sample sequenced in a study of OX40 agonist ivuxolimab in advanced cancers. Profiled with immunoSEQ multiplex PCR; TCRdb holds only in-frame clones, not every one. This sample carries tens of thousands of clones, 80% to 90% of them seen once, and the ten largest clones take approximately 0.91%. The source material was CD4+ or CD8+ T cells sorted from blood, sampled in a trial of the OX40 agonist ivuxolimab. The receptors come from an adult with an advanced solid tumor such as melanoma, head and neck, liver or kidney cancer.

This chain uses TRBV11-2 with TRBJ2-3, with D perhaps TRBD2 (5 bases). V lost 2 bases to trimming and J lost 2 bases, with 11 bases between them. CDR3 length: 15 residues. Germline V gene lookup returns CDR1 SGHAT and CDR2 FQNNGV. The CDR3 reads CASSLNPDYTDTQYF. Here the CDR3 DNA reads TGTGCCAGCAGCTTAAATCCAGACTACACAGATACGCAGTATTTT.

The CDR3 loop is CASSEGSNRGDTQYF. Here the CDR3 DNA reads TGTGCCAGCAGTGAAGGGTCCAACAGGGGCGATACGCAGTATTTT. V gene TRBV6-1 combines with J gene TRBJ2-3; 7 bases line up with TRBD1. The CDR3 extends over 15 amino acids. The V gene end was trimmed by 1 base and the J gene end by 6 bases; junction bases not matched to a gene: 7. Germline CDR1 MNHNS, CDR2 SASEGT.

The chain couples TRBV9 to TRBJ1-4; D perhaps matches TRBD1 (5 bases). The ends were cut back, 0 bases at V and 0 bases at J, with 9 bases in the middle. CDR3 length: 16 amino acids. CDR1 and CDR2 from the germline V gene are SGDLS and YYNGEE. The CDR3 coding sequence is TGTGCCAGCAGCGTAGAAGGGACGGCAACTAATGAAAAACTGTTTTTT. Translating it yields CASSVEGTATNEKLFF.

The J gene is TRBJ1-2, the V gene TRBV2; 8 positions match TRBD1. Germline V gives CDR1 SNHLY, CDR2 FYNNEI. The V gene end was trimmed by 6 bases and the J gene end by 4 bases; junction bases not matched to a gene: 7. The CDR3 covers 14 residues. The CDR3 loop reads CASSPTGVGYGYTF. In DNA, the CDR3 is TGTGCCAGCAGCCCGACAGGGGTTGGCTATGGCTACACCTTC. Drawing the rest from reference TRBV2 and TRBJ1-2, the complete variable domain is EPEVTQTPSHQVTQMGQEVILRCVPISNHLYFYWYRQILGQKVEFLVSFYNNEISEKSEIFDDQFSVERPDGSNFTLKIRSTKLEDSAMYFCASSPTGVGYGYTFGSGTRLTVV.

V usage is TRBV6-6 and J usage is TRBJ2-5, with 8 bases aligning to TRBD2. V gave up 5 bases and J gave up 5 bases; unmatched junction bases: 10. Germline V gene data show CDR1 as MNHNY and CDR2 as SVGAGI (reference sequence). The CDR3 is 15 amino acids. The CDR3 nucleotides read TGTGCCAGCAGTCCCGCCGGGACTAGATCTGAGACCCAGTACTTC. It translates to CASSPAGTRSETQYF.

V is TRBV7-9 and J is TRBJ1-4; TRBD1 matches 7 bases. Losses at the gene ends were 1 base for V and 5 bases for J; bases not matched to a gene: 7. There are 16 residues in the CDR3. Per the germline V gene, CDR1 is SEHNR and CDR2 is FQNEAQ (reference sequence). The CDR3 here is CASSLGTGVQNEKLFF. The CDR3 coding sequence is TGTGCCAGCAGCTTAGGGACAGGCGTCCAGAATGAAAAACTGTTTTTT.

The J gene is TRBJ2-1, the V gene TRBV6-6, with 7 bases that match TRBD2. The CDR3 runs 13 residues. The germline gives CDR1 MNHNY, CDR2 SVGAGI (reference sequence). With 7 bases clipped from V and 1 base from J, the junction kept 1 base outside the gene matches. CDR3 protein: CASTGGSYNEQFF. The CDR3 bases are TGTGCCAGCACCGGGGGGTCCTACAATGAGCAGTTCTTC.

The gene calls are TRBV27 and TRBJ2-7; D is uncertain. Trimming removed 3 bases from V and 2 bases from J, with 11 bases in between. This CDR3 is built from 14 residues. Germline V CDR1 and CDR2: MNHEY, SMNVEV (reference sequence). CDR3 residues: CASSFKDPTYEQYF. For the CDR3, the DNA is TGTGCCAGCAGTTTTAAGGATCCTACCTACGAGCAGTACTTC.

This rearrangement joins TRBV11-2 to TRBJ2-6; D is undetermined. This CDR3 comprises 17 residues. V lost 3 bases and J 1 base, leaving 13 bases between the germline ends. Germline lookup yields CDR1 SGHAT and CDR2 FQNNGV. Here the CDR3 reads CASSFMTRRSGANVLTF. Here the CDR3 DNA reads TGTGCCAGCAGCTTTATGACGCGCCGATCTGGGGCCAACGTCCTGACTTTC.

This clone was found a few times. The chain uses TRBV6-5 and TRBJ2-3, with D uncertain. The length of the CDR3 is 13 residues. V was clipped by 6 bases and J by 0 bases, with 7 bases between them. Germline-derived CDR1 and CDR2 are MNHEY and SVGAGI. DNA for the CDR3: TGTGCCAGCAGGGCATACAGCACAGATACGCAGTATTTT. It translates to CASRAYSTDTQYF.

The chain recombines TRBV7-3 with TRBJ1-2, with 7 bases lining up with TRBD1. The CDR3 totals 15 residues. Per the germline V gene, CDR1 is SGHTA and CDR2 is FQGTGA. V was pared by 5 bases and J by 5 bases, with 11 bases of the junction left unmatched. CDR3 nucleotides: TGTGCCAGCAGCCTAAGGGCGGGCAGGGGGTATGGCTACACCTTC. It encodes CASSLRAGRGYGYTF.

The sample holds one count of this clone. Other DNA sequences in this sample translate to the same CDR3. The CDR3 coding sequence is TGTGCCAGCAGCGGGGGTGGAGGGGCAGACACTGAAGCTTTCTTT. Encoded protein: CASSGGGGADTEAFF. This chain links TRBV9 with TRBJ1-1; D might be TRBD1 (5 bases). The germline V gene has CDR1 SGDLS and CDR2 YYNGEE. The CDR3 has 15 amino acids. The germline V and J ends were trimmed by 3 bases and 3 bases, with 15 bases remaining between them.

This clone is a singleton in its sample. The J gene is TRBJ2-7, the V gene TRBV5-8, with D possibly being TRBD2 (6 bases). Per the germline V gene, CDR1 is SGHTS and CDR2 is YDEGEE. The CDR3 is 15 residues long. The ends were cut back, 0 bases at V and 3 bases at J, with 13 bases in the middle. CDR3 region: CASSLAGSGLYEQYF. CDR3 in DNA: TGTGCCAGCAGCTTGGCCGGTAGCGGCCTCTACGAGCAGTACTTC.

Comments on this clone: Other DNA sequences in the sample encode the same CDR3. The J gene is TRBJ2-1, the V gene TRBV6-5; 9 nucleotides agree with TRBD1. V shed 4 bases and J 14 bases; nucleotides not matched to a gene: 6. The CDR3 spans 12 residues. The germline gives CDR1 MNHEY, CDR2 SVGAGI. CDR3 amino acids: CASSSYRGREFF. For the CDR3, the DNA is TGTGCCAGCAGTTCGTACAGGGGGCGGGAGTTCTTC.

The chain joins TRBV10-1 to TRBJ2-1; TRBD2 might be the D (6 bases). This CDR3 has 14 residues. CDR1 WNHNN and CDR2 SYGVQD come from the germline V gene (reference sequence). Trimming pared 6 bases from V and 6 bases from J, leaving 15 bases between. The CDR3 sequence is CASRPGGGTNEQFF. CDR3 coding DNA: TGCGCCAGCAGGCCTGGTGGGGGGACCAATGAGCAGTTCTTC.